What follows describes a single T cell receptor beta chain. The target antigen is unknown. The table came from immunoSEQ multiplex PCR; TCRdb's copy has only in-frame clones and leaves some out. The sample includes tens of thousands of clones, approximately 79% of them seen just once. The sample originates from a study of vaccination effects on CD4 cells after COVID-19. Culture lasted roughly 9 days before CD4+ T cell isolation. Either the BNT162b2 or mRNA-1273 vaccine was given to participants in two doses. The authors exchanged half the medium for IL-2 medium on days 3 and 7. Study-wide findings and caveats: A shortage of convalescent patients and an absence of early post-infection timepoints characterized the study. Marked clonal contraction was seen late after vaccination (in both infection- and vaccine-induced clones).

The receptor's source is a human donor who received a COVID-19 vaccine. Sequencing used CD4+ T cells from PBMCs cultured without peptide, obtained after COVID-19 vaccination.

The CDR3 DNA reads as TGTGCCAGCAGCTTTCAAGAGACCCAGTACTTC. It encodes CASSFQETQYF. The V call is TRBV6-5, the J call TRBJ2-5; no definite D call. The germline V gene has CDR1 MNHEY and CDR2 SVGAGI. V lost 6 bases, J lost 2 bases, and 4 bases lay in between. The CDR3 is made up of 11 amino acids.